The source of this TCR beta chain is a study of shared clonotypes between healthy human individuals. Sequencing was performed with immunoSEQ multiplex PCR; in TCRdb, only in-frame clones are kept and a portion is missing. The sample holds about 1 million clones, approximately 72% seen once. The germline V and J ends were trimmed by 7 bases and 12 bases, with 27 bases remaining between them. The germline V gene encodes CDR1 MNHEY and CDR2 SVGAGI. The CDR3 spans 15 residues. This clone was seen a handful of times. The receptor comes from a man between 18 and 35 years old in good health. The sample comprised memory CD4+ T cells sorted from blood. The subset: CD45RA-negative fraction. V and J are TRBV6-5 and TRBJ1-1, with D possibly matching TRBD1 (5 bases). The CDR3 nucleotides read TGTGCCAGCACACCGGGGGACGTTGGACACAGGATAACTTTCTTT. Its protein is CASTPGDVGHRITFF.